The next 25 T cell receptor beta chains were all read from a single sample in a study of cytomegalovirus exposure and HLA in healthy donors. The PCR was carried out with 60 Vbeta primers and 13 Jbeta primers. This table comes from immunoSEQ multiplex PCR, and its TCRdb copy is limited to in-frame clones, with some not included. In the table there are 150,000 to 200,000 clones, 79% of which are singletons. Sequenced material: PBMCs. The origin of the receptors is a girl between 10 and 17 years old in good health and CMV-seropositive.

The J gene is TRBJ2-5, the V gene TRBV19, with 7 bases that match TRBD1. The DNA end is a closer match to TRBJ2-7, so the J assignment may be wrong. The CDR3 sequence is 12 residues long. Germline assignment: CDR1 LNHDA and CDR2 SQIVND (reference sequence). As DNA, the CDR3 is TGTGCCAGCAGGGACAGACGGAACGAGCAGTACTTC. It yields the protein CASRDRRNEQYF.

V is TRBV11-3 and J is TRBJ1-1; tentative D call: TRBD1 (5 bases). The length of the CDR3 is 13 residues. V gave up 4 bases and J gave up 5 bases, with 11 bases separating them. Germline CDR1 reads SGHNT; CDR2 reads YENEEA. This CDR3 reads CASSSAGETEAFF. As DNA, the CDR3 is TGTGCCAGCAGCTCTGCGGGGGAAACTGAAGCTTTCTTT.

The CDR3 region is CASSPIKGAGEQYF. CDR3 in DNA: TGTGCCAGCTCACCAATAAAGGGGGCTGGAGAGCAGTACTTC. The rearrangement uses TRBV18 and TRBJ2-7; the match to TRBD1 covers 7 bases. The CDR3 has 14 amino acids. The ends lost 2 bases at V and 7 bases at J; junction bases unmatched: 8. CDR1 is KGHSH and CDR2 is LQKENI in the germline V gene.

The V call is TRBV2, the J call TRBJ2-5; D is undetermined. Gene TRBJ2-7 matches the end of the DNA better, so the J call may be wrong. Germline CDR1 is SNHLY and CDR2 is FYNNEI. CDR3 length: 13 amino acids. The CDR3 spells CASSETHPYEQYF. In nucleotides, the CDR3 is TGTGCCAGCAGCGAGACTCATCCCTACGAGCAGTACTTC.

The rearrangement uses TRBV9 and TRBJ1-1; 7 nucleotides agree with TRBD1. Unmatched junction bases numbered 2, after V lost 2 bases and J lost 1 base. The CDR3 loop spans 14 amino acids. Germline CDR1 SGDLS, CDR2 YYNGEE. The CDR3 loop reads CASSVTGENTEAFF. CDR3 nucleotides: TGTGCCAGCAGCGTTACAGGGGAGAACACTGAAGCTTTCTTT.

The CDR3 nucleotides are TGTGCCAGCAGCTTAGCTAAGAACACTGAAGCTTTCTTT. This sequence encodes CASSLAKNTEAFF. The V and J genes are TRBV7-7 and TRBJ1-1; D is ambiguous. Trimming pared 0 bases from V and 1 base from J, leaving 3 bases between. The CDR3 has 13 amino acids. The germline V gene encodes CDR1 SSHAT and CDR2 FNYEAQ (reference sequence).

The chain joins TRBV4-1 to TRBJ2-5; 7 positions match TRBD2. There are 14 residues in the CDR3. In germline, CDR1 is MGHRA, CDR2 YSYEKL. Losses at the gene ends were 1 base for V and 2 bases for J; bases not matched to a gene: 1. For the CDR3, the DNA is TGCGCCAGCAGCCAAGGGCGGGGGCAAGAGACCCAGTACTTC. It codes for CASSQGRGQETQYF.

This clone showed up just once. The chain links TRBV5-1 to TRBJ2-2; no reliable D call. Per germline, CDR1 SGHRS and CDR2 YFSETQ. The CDR3 loop spans 16 amino acids. Deletions cut 3 bases from V and 0 bases from J, with 12 bases between. CDR3 nucleotides: TGCGCCAGCAGCTCGACGATAGGAGCGAACACCGGGGAGCTGTTTTTT. Its translation is CASSSTIGANTGELFF.

This clone has just one count. This rearrangement joins TRBV18 to TRBJ1-6; 10 bases are a match to TRBD1. The CDR3 length is 16 residues. Germline V gene sequence: CDR1 KGHSH, CDR2 LQKENI. V trimming: 1 base; J trimming: 8 bases; junction bases outside the gene matches: 5. CDR3 protein: CASSPLSGTGDSPLHF. The CDR3 region has the DNA TGTGCCAGCTCACCACTCTCCGGGACAGGGGATTCACCCCTCCACTTT.

This chain connects TRBV15 to TRBJ2-7; 9 bases map to TRBD1. The CDR3 is made up of 14 amino acids. Germline CDR1 LNHNV, CDR2 YYDKDF (reference sequence). After removal of 4 bases from V and 3 bases from J, the junction contained 4 bases not matched to a gene. The DNA of the CDR3 is TGTGCCACCAGCAACCGGGACAGGGACTACGAGCAGTACTTC. Its protein is CATSNRDRDYEQYF. Based on the CDR3 plus reference TRBV15 and TRBJ2-7, the full variable domain is DAMVIQNPRYQVTQFGKPVTLSCSQTLNHNVMYWYQQKSSQAPKLLFHYYDKDFNNEADTPDNFQSRRPNTSFCFLDIRSPGLGDTAMYLCATSNRDRDYEQYFGPGTRLTVT.

The chain uses TRBV4-3 and TRBJ2-7; possibly TRBD2 for D (6 bases). V dropped 0 bases and J dropped 9 bases, with 9 bases sitting between them. The CDR3 spans 12 residues. CDR1 and CDR2 from the germline V gene are LGHNA and YSLEER. CDR3 sequence: CASSQDGSGQYF. The CDR3 nucleotides are TGCGCCAGCAGCCAAGATGGTAGCGGGCAGTACTTC.

V and J are TRBV9 and TRBJ1-1; D gene unclear. The V gene's germline CDR1 is SGDLS and CDR2 YYNGEE. The CDR3 runs to 13 residues. Trimming shortened V by 5 bases and J by 1 base, and 9 bases separated the two germline ends. The CDR3: CASSQAPNTEAFF. Here the CDR3 DNA reads TGTGCCAGCAGTCAGGCACCGAACACTGAAGCTTTCTTT.

This clone occurred a few times. The chain uses TRBV7-2 and TRBJ2-7, with 8 bases aligning to TRBD2. This CDR3 spans 13 amino acids. Germline CDR1 and CDR2: SGHTA and FQGNSA. J lost 7 bases, V lost 4 bases, and 6 bases had no gene match. The chain's CDR3 is CASSSGGTSEQYF. The CDR3 coding sequence is TGTGCCAGCAGCTCGGGGGGGACCTCTGAGCAGTACTTC.

This rearrangement joins TRBV5-4 to TRBJ1-1; D is perhaps TRBD1 (5 bases). This CDR3 spans 14 amino acids. Per germline, CDR1 SGHNT and CDR2 YYREEE (reference sequence). The V end was cut by 4 bases, the J end by 1 base, with 11 bases between. The CDR3 nucleotides read TGTGCCAGCAGCCTCATTGGACAGAACACTGAAGCTTTCTTT. Translating it yields CASSLIGQNTEAFF.

The chain employs TRBV7-7 and TRBJ2-3, with TRBD2 matching over 13 bases. The CDR3 is made up of 17 amino acids. V dropped 8 bases and J dropped 6; count of bases not matched to a gene: 14. From germline, CDR1 is SSHAT and CDR2 FNYEAQ (reference sequence). The CDR3 DNA follows: TGTGCCAGCCTGGGCCTACGACTAGCGGGGGGCGGGGATACGCAGTATTTT. It specifies CASLGLRLAGGGDTQYF.

This sequence joins TRBV7-9 and TRBJ2-7; D possibly corresponds to TRBD1 (6 bases). The CDR3 length is 13 residues. V gave up 4 bases and J gave up 4 bases, with 11 bases separating them. Germline CDR1 SEHNR, CDR2 FQNEAQ (reference sequence). As DNA, the CDR3 is TGTGCCAGCAGCTCGGGACAATCTTACGAGCAGTACTTC. As protein: CASSSGQSYEQYF. The full variable domain, in which reference TRBV7-9 and TRBJ2-7 provide the parts outside the CDR3, is DTGVSQNPRHKITKRGQNVTFRCDPISEHNRLYWYRQTLGQGPEFLTYFQNEAQLEKSRLLSDRFSAERPKGSFSTLEIQRTEQGDSAMYLCASSSGQSYEQYFGPGTRLTVT.

The rearrangement links TRBV7-8 to TRBJ2-2; 10 positions match TRBD2. Germline CDR1 is SGHVS and CDR2 is FQNEAQ. CDR3 length: 15 residues. With 8 bases clipped from V and 5 bases from J, the junction kept 8 bases outside the gene matches. The CDR3 DNA is TGTGCCAGCTCTGCAATAGCGGGGGGAACCGGGGAGCTGTTTTTT. Protein: CASSAIAGGTGELFF.

The V call is TRBV29-1, the J call TRBJ1-1; D is perhaps TRBD1 (5 bases). With 4 bases removed from V and 9 bases from J, the gap between germline ends came to 12 bases. Germline V gives CDR1 SQVTM, CDR2 ANQGSEA. CDR3 length: 11 residues. The CDR3 is CSVGTSGKAFF. As DNA, the CDR3 is TGCAGCGTTGGGACGTCAGGGAAAGCTTTCTTT.

The rearrangement joins TRBV4-3 to TRBJ2-2; 7 bases are a match to TRBD2. This CDR3 comprises 16 residues. Germline CDR1 is LGHNA and CDR2 is YSLEER. Trimming took 3 bases from V and 5 from J; bases not matched to a gene: 9. The CDR3, as DNA: TGCGCCAGCAGCCAGGATTGGGGGGGGGTAACCGGGGAGCTGTTTTTT. This encodes CASSQDWGGVTGELFF.

V gene TRBV14 combines with J gene TRBJ1-4; D may be TRBD1 (5 bases). The germline gives CDR1 SGHDN, CDR2 FVKESK. V was cut by 2 bases and J by 8 bases, with 12 bases left in between. This CDR3 comprises 14 residues. This chain's CDR3 is CASSQIRGYEKLFF. In DNA, the CDR3 is TGTGCCAGCAGCCAAATAAGGGGCTACGAAAAACTGTTTTTT.

The V call is TRBV7-9, the J call TRBJ1-4; 8 positions match TRBD1. There are 15 residues in the CDR3. Germline V gives CDR1 SEHNR, CDR2 FQNEAQ (reference sequence). With 4 bases clipped from V and 7 bases from J, the junction kept 8 bases outside the gene matches. Here the CDR3 DNA reads TGTGCCAGCAGCTCCCCAGGGGGCGGTGGTGAAAAACTGTTTTTT. Amino acids: CASSSPGGGGEKLFF.

The chain carries TRBV4-2 and TRBJ2-6, with TRBD2 matching over 9 bases. The germline CDR1 and CDR2 sequences are LGHNA and YNFKEQ. CDR3 length equals 17 residues. The V segment lost 6 bases and the J segment 4 bases; nucleotides outside the gene matches: 10. CDR3 DNA: TGTGCCAGCAGTCCCCTACCTAGCGGGGCGGGGGCCAACGTCCTGACTTTC. Translated, it gives CASSPLPSGAGANVLTF.

The rearrangement uses TRBV30 and TRBJ2-1; D gene ambiguous. V lost 2 bases, J lost 8 bases, and 13 bases lay in between. The germline gives CDR1 GTSNPN, CDR2 SVGIG (reference sequence). The CDR3 spans 13 residues. The CDR3 spells CAWSSTVLDEQFF. The CDR3 DNA follows: TGTGCCTGGAGTTCAACAGTTTTGGATGAGCAGTTCTTC.

This clone was picked up a small number of times. The chain carries TRBV7-8 and TRBJ2-7; D might be TRBD1 (5 bases). CDR3 size: 12 residues. V lost 1 base and J lost 7, with 8 bases in between. Germline loops: CDR1 SGHVS, CDR2 FQNEAQ. The CDR3 DNA sequence: TGTGCCAGCAGCTTAGAGGGGTGGGAGCAGTACTTC. Translated, it gives CASSLEGWEQYF. The full variable domain, completed using reference TRBV7-8 and TRBJ2-7, is GAGVSQSPRYKVAKRGQDVALRCDPISGHVSLFWYQQALGQGPEFLTYFQNEAQLDKSGLPSDRFFAERPEGSVSTLKIQRTQQEDSAVYLCASSLEGWEQYFGPGTRLTVT.

The chain carries TRBV6-5 and TRBJ2-5; tentatively, D is TRBD2 (6 bases). The CDR3 runs to 16 residues. Looked up from germline, CDR1 is MNHEY and CDR2 is SVGAGI. The V gene lost 2 bases and the J gene lost 3 bases, with 16 bases spanning the gap. The CDR3 reads CASSYAGRGVEETQYF. CDR3 coding DNA: TGTGCCAGCAGTTACGCGGGGCGTGGGGTTGAAGAGACCCAGTACTTC.